This T cell receptor beta chain comes out of a study of T-cell reconstitution after alpha-beta-depleted transplantation in children. The TCRbeta library incorporated unique molecular identifiers. From the PCR reads, TCRdb called clonotypes with MiXCR, one entry per CDR3 protein. The sample contains about 690,000 distinct CDR3 sequences, around 16% of which appear only once. CDR1 is SQVTM and CDR2 is ANQGSEA in the germline V gene. Losses at the gene ends were 6 bases for V and 6 bases for J; bases not matched to a gene: 7. This CDR3 has 13 residues. The chain uses TRBV29-1 and TRBJ1-5, with 8 nucleotides matching TRBD1. The sequence was obtained from a human donor who donated a stem cell graft to a child with acute myeloid leukemia. The sample was PBMCs from the stem cell graft donor, taken from the stem cell graft. The CDR3 DNA is TGCAGCGTGTGGACAGGGACGAGTCAGCCCCAGCATTTT. Its translation is CSVWTGTSQPQHF.